Below, 10 T cell receptor beta chains from the same sample are listed, as sequenced in a study of response to subunit inactivated influenza vaccine. One entry per CDR3 protein results from TCRdb running MiXCR on the RT-PCR reads. The repertoire includes more than 600,000 distinct CDR3 sequences, approximately 17% of them detected once, and about a tenth sits in the top ten. The sequenced sample was PBMCs from blood, obtained around 5 days after vaccination. Receptors were obtained from a man aged 50 to 60 who received an inactivated influenza vaccine.

This chain links TRBV14 with TRBJ2-3; D uncertain. Deletions cut 3 bases from V and 0 bases from J, with 4 bases between. CDR1 and CDR2 (germline): SGHDN, FVKESK. CDR3 length: 13 residues. CDR3 sequence: CASSHGSTDTQYF. The CDR3, as DNA: TGTGCCAGCAGCCACGGCAGCACAGATACGCAGTATTTT.

This clonotype appeared a few times. The chain couples TRBV11-2 to TRBJ2-7, with D perhaps TRBD1 (6 bases). Germline V gives CDR1 SGHAT, CDR2 FQNNGV. The germline V and J ends were trimmed by 3 bases and 3 bases, with 15 bases remaining between them. The CDR3 contains 15 residues. The CDR3: CASSLGTGMIYEQYF. The DNA for the CDR3 is TGTGCCAGCAGCTTGGGAACAGGGATGATCTACGAGCAGTACTTC.

The rearrangement links TRBV28 to TRBJ1-4; D unresolved. The CDR3 is 12 amino acids. Germline-derived CDR1 and CDR2 are MDHEN and SYDVKM. Deletions cut 3 bases from V and 7 bases from J, with 6 bases between. CDR3 residues: CASSLKREKLFF. The CDR3 nucleotides are TGTGCCAGCAGTTTGAAGCGTGAAAAACTGTTTTTT.

V is TRBV20-1 and J is TRBJ2-7, with TRBD2 as a possible D gene (5 bases). The CDR3 is 15 amino acids. Germline assignment: CDR1 DFQATT and CDR2 SNEGSKA (reference sequence). V was clipped by 6 bases and J by 2 bases, with 20 bases between them. The CDR3 nucleotides are TGCAGTGCACCACCCCGGTCTAGCTTAACCTACGAGCAGTACTTC. The encoded protein is CSAPPRSSLTYEQYF.

This clonotype showed up just a few times. The genes are TRBV19 and TRBJ1-1; 7 bases are shared with TRBD1. The ends lost 5 bases at V and 6 bases at J; junction bases unmatched: 6. Germline values: CDR1 LNHDA, CDR2 SQIVND (reference sequence). The CDR3 extends over 13 amino acids. CDR3 residues: CASSWDRDSEAFF. DNA for the CDR3: TGTGCCAGTAGTTGGGACAGAGATTCTGAAGCTTTCTTT.

This clonotype was recorded a few times. V gene TRBV11-2 combines with J gene TRBJ1-1; D uncertain. The V end was cut by 1 base, the J end by 6 bases, with 9 bases between. This CDR3 contains 13 residues. From germline, CDR1 is SGHAT and CDR2 FQNNGV. This chain's CDR3 is CASSLGRSPEAFF. The CDR3 region has the DNA TGTGCCAGCAGCTTAGGACGGTCTCCTGAAGCTTTCTTT.

This clonotype occurred a few times. The chain recombines TRBV7-9 with TRBJ2-5; 9 bases fit TRBD1. The CDR3 sequence is 15 residues long. V lost 5 bases to trimming and J lost 4 bases; unmatched junction nucleotides: 8. CDR1 and CDR2 from the germline V gene are SEHNR and FQNEAQ (reference sequence). The CDR3 region is CASSLLSGQGETQYF. In DNA, the CDR3 is TGTGCCAGCAGCCTCCTCTCGGGACAGGGAGAGACCCAGTACTTC. The full variable domain, rest sourced from reference TRBV7-9 and TRBJ2-5, is DTGVSQNPRHKITKRGQNVTFRCDPISEHNRLYWYRQTLGQGPEFLTYFQNEAQLEKSRLLSDRFSAERPKGSFSTLEIQRTEQGDSAMYLCASSLLSGQGETQYFGPGTRLLVL.

Written as DNA, the CDR3 is TGCAGCGTTGAAGCCTATGGGAGAGGGTCTGGGGCCAACGTCCTGACTTTC. It codes for CSVEAYGRGSGANVLTF. The chain combines TRBV29-1 with TRBJ2-6, with TRBD2 as a possible D gene (5 bases). The CDR3 spans 17 residues. Trimming removed 1 base at V and 1 base at J, with 14 bases between. Germline V gene lookup returns CDR1 SQVTM and CDR2 ANQGSEA.

This clonotype was seen more than once but under ten times. V is TRBV4-1 and J is TRBJ2-7; D is unclear. Germline assignment: CDR1 MGHRA and CDR2 YSYEKL. With 3 bases removed from V and 7 bases from J, the gap between germline ends came to 22 bases. The CDR3 extends over 16 amino acids. CDR3 sequence reads: CASSHRAIAPPREQYF. CDR3 in DNA: TGCGCCAGCAGCCATAGGGCGATCGCTCCCCCCCGGGAGCAGTACTTC.

This clonotype was seen more than once but under ten times. This rearrangement joins TRBV5-1 to TRBJ2-7; the match to TRBD2 covers 11 bases. The germline gives CDR1 SGHRS, CDR2 YFSETQ. This CDR3 is 19 amino acids long. V lost 3 bases and J lost 3; bases outside the gene matches: 17. The CDR3 DNA reads as TGCGCCAGCAGCTACGGGACAGGTTTCCGACTAGCGGGACGCTACGAGCAGTACTTC. Protein: CASSYGTGFRLAGRYEQYF.